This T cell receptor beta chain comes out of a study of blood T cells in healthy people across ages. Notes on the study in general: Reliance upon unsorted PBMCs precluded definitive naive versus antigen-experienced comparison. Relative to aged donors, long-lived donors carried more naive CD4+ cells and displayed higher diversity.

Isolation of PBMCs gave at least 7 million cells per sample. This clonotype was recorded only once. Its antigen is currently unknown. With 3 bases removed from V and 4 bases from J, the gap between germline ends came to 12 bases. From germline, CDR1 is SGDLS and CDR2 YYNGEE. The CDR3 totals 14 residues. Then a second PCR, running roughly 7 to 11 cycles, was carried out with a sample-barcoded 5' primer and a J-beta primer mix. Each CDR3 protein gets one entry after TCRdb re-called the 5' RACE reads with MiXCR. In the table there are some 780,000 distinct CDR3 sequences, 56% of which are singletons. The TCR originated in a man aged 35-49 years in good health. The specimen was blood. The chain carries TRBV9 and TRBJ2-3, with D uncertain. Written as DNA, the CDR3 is TGTGCCAGCAGCGCGGCTTCGCCCCCAGATACGCAGTATTTT. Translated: CASSAASPPDTQYF.